Following are 21 T cell receptor beta chains from one sample sequenced in a study of response to subunit inactivated influenza vaccine. One entry per CDR3 protein results from TCRdb running MiXCR on the RT-PCR reads. The sample lists hundreds of thousands of distinct CDR3 sequences, about 14% seen once, with around 7% in the top ten. The material was PBMCs from blood, obtained less than 15 days before vaccination. These receptor sequences come from a man aged 50 or older who received an inactivated influenza vaccine.

The sample holds a few counts of this clonotype. The J gene is TRBJ2-1, the V gene TRBV4-3; perhaps TRBD1 as D (6 bases). Trimming pared 0 bases from V and 6 bases from J, leaving 12 bases between. Germline V gives CDR1 LGHNA, CDR2 YSLEER. This CDR3 has 15 amino acids. The CDR3 is CASSQEQGPFNEQFF. CDR3 sequence (DNA): TGCGCCAGCAGCCAAGAACAGGGTCCGTTCAATGAGCAGTTCTTC.

This clonotype was seen a handful of times. This chain links TRBV4-3 with TRBJ2-2; no firm D call. CDR1 is LGHNA and CDR2 is YSLEER in the germline V gene. V lost 0 bases and J lost 1, with 6 bases in between. The CDR3 runs 15 residues. This chain's CDR3 is CASSQDWLNTGELFF. CDR3 bases: TGCGCCAGCAGCCAAGATTGGTTGAACACCGGGGAGCTGTTTTTT.

This clonotype was observed at least ten times. The rearrangement uses TRBV20-1 and TRBJ2-7; TRBD2 matches at 10 bases. CDR3 length equals 15 residues. V dropped 0 bases and J dropped 0; count of bases not matched to a gene: 2. CDR1 is DFQATT and CDR2 is SNEGSKA in the germline V gene (reference sequence). The CDR3, as DNA: TGCAGTGCTAGAGATAGGACTAGCGGCTCCTACGAGCAGTACTTC. Its protein is CSARDRTSGSYEQYF.

This rearrangement joins TRBV3-1 to TRBJ2-1; D may be TRBD2 (6 bases). Trimming took 0 bases from V and 11 from J, leaving 11 bases between them. The CDR3 has 13 residues. Germline V gene sequence: CDR1 LGHDT, CDR2 YNNKEL (reference sequence). The CDR3 DNA reads as TGTGCCAGCAGCCAAGATCCTGGGGGGAAGCAGTTCTTC. Amino acid sequence: CASSQDPGGKQFF.

The sample holds a few counts of this clonotype. The junction shows a germline mismatch at one end, possibly a read error. Here the CDR3 DNA reads TGCAGTGCTCGGGGACAGGGGATCGATGAGCAGCTCTTC. Protein sequence: CSARGQGIDEQLF. The chain employs TRBV20-1 and TRBJ2-1, with 10 bases identical to TRBD1. In germline, CDR1 is DFQATT, CDR2 SNEGSKA (reference sequence). There are 13 residues in the CDR3.

This clonotype was picked up a small number of times. This chain links TRBV7-9 with TRBJ2-4; TRBD1 matches 9 bases. This CDR3 is 16 amino acids long. Per the germline V gene, CDR1 is SEHNR and CDR2 is FQNEAQ (reference sequence). The trim removed 5 bases at V and 3 bases at J, leaving 8 bases unmatched. For the CDR3, the DNA is TGTGCCAGCAGCAGCCGACAGGGGGAGGACAAAAACATTCAGTACTTC. Its protein is CASSSRQGEDKNIQYF.

Note on this clonotype: Germline and junction disagree at one end, which may indicate a read error. The V gene is TRBV11-2, the J gene TRBJ2-7; possible D gene TRBD1, 5 bases. This CDR3 region has 16 residues. CDR1 and CDR2 (germline): SGHAT, FQNNGV. The CDR3 here is CASSLAVTGAAYEQSF. DNA of the CDR3: TGTGCCAGCAGCTTAGCGGTTACTGGGGCGGCCTACGAGCAGTCCTTC.

The genes are TRBV7-9 and TRBJ1-2; the D gene is possibly TRBD1 (5 bases). This CDR3 spans 14 amino acids. The germline gives CDR1 SEHNR, CDR2 FQNEAQ (reference sequence). V was cut by 3 bases and J by 2 bases, with 10 bases left in between. CDR3 sequence: CASSFRDANYGYTF. Written as DNA, the CDR3 is TGTGCCAGCAGCTTCCGGGACGCAAACTATGGCTACACCTTC.

This clonotype was seen ten or more times. V and J are TRBV5-1 and TRBJ2-5; a possible D gene is TRBD2 (5 bases). The CDR3 is 16 amino acids. CDR1 SGHRS and CDR2 YFSETQ come from the germline V gene. The V end was cut by 2 bases, the J end by 7 bases, with 21 bases between. In DNA, the CDR3 is TGCGCCAGCAGCTTCTCCCTCCCAGGAACCCGGGGGACCCAGTACTTC. Translated, it gives CASSFSLPGTRGTQYF.

This clonotype was seen a handful of times. The rearrangement joins TRBV12-3 or TRBV12-4 to TRBJ2-1; D uncertain. This CDR3 spans 14 amino acids. Trimming took 10 bases from V and 6 from J, leaving 19 bases between them. CDR3 coding DNA: TGTGCCACCGCCGACGGAACTCAGCCCAATGAGCAGTTCTTC. Residues: CATADGTQPNEQFF.

The sample holds many counts of this clonotype. The chain uses TRBV30 and TRBJ2-1, with TRBD2 as a possible D gene (7 bases). Trimming shortened V by 4 bases and J by 2 bases, and 12 bases separated the two germline ends. This CDR3 is 14 amino acids long. Germline lookup yields CDR1 GTSNPN and CDR2 SVGIG (reference sequence). The CDR3 is CAWNWGGPYNEQFF. CDR3 DNA sequence: TGTGCCTGGAATTGGGGGGGCCCCTACAATGAGCAGTTCTTC.

The sample holds a few counts of this clonotype. This chain links TRBV10-3 with TRBJ1-1; D ambiguous. Germline V gene sequence: CDR1 ENHRY, CDR2 SYGVKD. V shed 3 bases and J shed 0 bases, with 5 bases lying between them. The CDR3 is 13 residues long. Here the CDR3 DNA reads TGTGCCATCAGTGAAGGAATGAACACTGAAGCTTTCTTT. Translation gives CAISEGMNTEAFF.

This chain uses TRBV7-6 with TRBJ2-5, with 10 bases matching TRBD2. Unmatched junction bases numbered 12, after V lost 1 base and J lost 1 base. CDR3 length: 19 residues. CDR1 SGHVS and CDR2 FNYEAQ come from the germline V gene. CDR3 region: CASSLGLGASGGPQETQYF. In nucleotides, the CDR3 is TGTGCCAGCAGCTTAGGTCTCGGGGCTAGCGGGGGCCCCCAAGAGACCCAGTACTTC.

The V call is TRBV6-2 or TRBV6-3, the J call TRBJ2-7; 11 nucleotides line up with TRBD2. In germline, CDR1 is MNHEY, CDR2 SVGEGT. With V trimmed by 6 bases and J by 6 bases, 10 bases remained unmatched. This CDR3 has 15 residues. CDR3 coding DNA: TGTGCCAGCAGCCCCCTAGCGGGGGGTAGTTCCGAGCAGTACTTC. This codes for CASSPLAGGSSEQYF.

This clonotype was seen many times. This chain connects TRBV6-1 to TRBJ1-6; 7 bases agree with TRBD1. The CDR3 spans 14 residues. V lost 6 bases to trimming and J lost 5 bases; unmatched junction nucleotides: 4. CDR1 MNHNS and CDR2 SASEGT come from the germline V gene. CDR3 residues: CASRMTGHNSPLHF. As DNA, the CDR3 is TGTGCCAGCAGGATGACAGGGCATAATTCACCCCTCCACTTT.

The sample holds a few counts of this clonotype. In DNA form, the CDR3 reads TGCGCCAGCAGCTTGGCCCGTGGCGGGAGGGCCCTAGATACGCAGTATTTT. Protein: CASSLARGGRALDTQYF. The chain uses TRBV5-1 and TRBJ2-3; TRBD2 matches at 9 bases. V shed 0 bases and J 5 bases; nucleotides not matched to a gene: 10. CDR1 is SGHRS and CDR2 is YFSETQ in the germline V gene. CDR3 length: 17 amino acids.

This clonotype was counted between two and nine times. The chain links TRBV4-3 to TRBJ1-5; D gene ambiguous. Germline loops: CDR1 LGHNA, CDR2 YSLEER. The CDR3 length is 15 residues. Trimming cost V 1 base and J 7 bases, with 14 bases left between them. The CDR3 spells CASSQVRQTGQPQHF. In DNA form, the CDR3 reads TGCGCCAGCAGCCAAGTACGTCAGACGGGGCAGCCCCAGCATTTT.

This clonotype was picked up a small number of times. V and J are TRBV12-3 or TRBV12-4 and TRBJ2-7, with D perhaps matching TRBD1 or TRBD2 (5 bases each). This CDR3 spans 15 amino acids. The V gene lost 5 bases and the J gene lost 4 bases, with 18 bases spanning the gap. The CDR3 DNA is TGTGCCAGCAGTACAACCCGGGACGAACGTTACGAGCAGTACTTC. Protein: CASSTTRDERYEQYF.

The chain recombines TRBV2 with TRBJ2-1, with 11 positions matching TRBD2. The CDR3 spans 14 residues. The ends lost 3 bases at V and 10 bases at J; junction bases unmatched: 5. Germline lookup yields CDR1 SNHLY and CDR2 FYNNEI. DNA for the CDR3: TGTGCCAGCAGTGATCGACTAGCGGGAAACGAGCAGTTCTTC. Protein product: CASSDRLAGNEQFF.

V is TRBV5-6 and J is TRBJ1-1; D perhaps matches TRBD1 (6 bases). Trimming stripped 3 bases from V and 8 bases from J, with 20 bases between. The germline CDR1 and CDR2 sequences are SGHDT and YYEEEE. The CDR3 has 15 amino acids. CDR3 bases: TGTGCCAGCAGCTCAAACCCGAACAGGGAAACCGAAGCTTTCTTT. Protein sequence: CASSSNPNRETEAFF.

The V call is TRBV5-1, the J call TRBJ2-5, with D possibly matching TRBD2 (6 bases). This CDR3 spans 15 amino acids. Per the germline V gene, CDR1 is SGHRS and CDR2 is YFSETQ. Trimming stripped 6 bases from V and 5 bases from J, with 20 bases between. The CDR3 nucleotides read TGCGCCAGCACGACTACCGGGGCAGGAGGGGAGACCCAGTACTTC. It codes for CASTTTGAGGETQYF.